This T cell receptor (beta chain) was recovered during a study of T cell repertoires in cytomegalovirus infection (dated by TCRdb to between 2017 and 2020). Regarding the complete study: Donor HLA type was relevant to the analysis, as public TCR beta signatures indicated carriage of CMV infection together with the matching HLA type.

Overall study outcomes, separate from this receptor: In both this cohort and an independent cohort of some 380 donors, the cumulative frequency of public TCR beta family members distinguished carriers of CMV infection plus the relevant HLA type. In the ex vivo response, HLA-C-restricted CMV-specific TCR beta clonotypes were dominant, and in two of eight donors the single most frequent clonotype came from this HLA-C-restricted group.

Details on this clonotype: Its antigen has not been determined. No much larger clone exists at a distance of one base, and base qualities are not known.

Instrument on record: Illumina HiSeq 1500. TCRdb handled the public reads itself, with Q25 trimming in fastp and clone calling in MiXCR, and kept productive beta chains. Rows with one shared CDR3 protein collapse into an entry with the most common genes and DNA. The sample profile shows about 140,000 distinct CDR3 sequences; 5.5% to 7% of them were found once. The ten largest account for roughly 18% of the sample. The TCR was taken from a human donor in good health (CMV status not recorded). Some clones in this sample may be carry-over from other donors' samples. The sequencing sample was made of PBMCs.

The sequenced DNA: TGCAGTGCTAGATCCGGGGGCGGGGGGGCCAATGAGCAGTTCTTC. Its translation reads: CSARSGGGGANEQFF. The V and J genes are TRBV20-1 and TRBJ2-1, and TRBD2 aligns with 9 junction nucleotides. CDR1 and CDR2 (DFQATT, SNEGSKA) derive from the germline V gene (reference sequence). From cysteine to phenylalanine, the CDR3 is 15 amino acids long. The read is trimmed to its CDR3 DNA, 45 bases read in frame from base 1. At the junction V is shortened by 2 bases and J by 6 bases; bases outside the gene matches: 8.